The 26 T cell receptor beta chains given below trace back to one sample, sequenced in a study of CD8 T cells in ankylosing spondylitis. The study's findings and limits: Roughly 8 highly homologous variants made up a TCR beta motif that seemed to typify ankylosing spondylitis blood.

Their antigens are not known. TCRdb reprocessed the 5' RACE reads via MiXCR and lists one record per CDR3 protein. The data hold over 450,000 distinct CDR3 sequences, with more than 9.5% observed a single time. Specimen: blood, either unsorted or a sorted T cell fraction (not recorded which). These receptors were collected from a male donor with ankylosing spondylitis.

Many counts were recorded for this clonotype. V is TRBV12-3 or TRBV12-4 and J is TRBJ1-5; no reliable D call. V dropped 7 bases and J dropped 0 bases, with 13 bases sitting between them. This CDR3 has 15 residues. CDR3 sequence reads: CASTTTSDSNQPQHF. The CDR3, as DNA: TGTGCCAGCACTACGACTTCGGATAGCAATCAGCCCCAGCATTTT.

The rearrangement joins TRBV20-1 to TRBJ2-2; unclear D gene. CDR3 length equals 12 residues. V lost 7 bases and J 4 bases, leaving 10 bases between the germline ends. Germline assignment: CDR1 DFQATT and CDR2 SNEGSKA (reference sequence). The CDR3 is CSVSLFTGELFF. CDR3 bases: TGCAGTGTTTCCCTATTCACCGGGGAGCTGTTTTTT.

The chain recombines TRBV3-1 with TRBJ2-4, with D possibly being TRBD2 (8 bases). The CDR3 consists of 17 residues. Germline CDR1 and CDR2: LGHDT and YNNKEL (reference sequence). With 0 bases removed from V and 4 bases from J, the gap between germline ends came to 16 bases. The CDR3 DNA follows: TGTGCCAGCAGCCAAGAGTCGGGAGGGGGCATGAAAAACATTCAGTACTTC. Its protein product is CASSQESGGGMKNIQYF.

This clonotype was counted a few times. The chain links TRBV3-1 to TRBJ2-3; 14 bases map to TRBD2. J lost 9 bases, V lost 3 bases, and 8 bases had no gene match. Germline CDR1 LGHDT, CDR2 YNNKEL (reference sequence). The CDR3 loop spans 16 amino acids. The CDR3: CASSQSGTSGSRTQYF. CDR3 nucleotides: TGTGCCAGCAGCCAGTCCGGGACTAGCGGGAGCAGGACGCAGTATTTT.

The table lists this clonotype with a few counts. The chain carries TRBV11-2 and TRBJ2-3; 10 nucleotides line up with TRBD2. V trimming: 5 bases; J trimming: 2 bases; junction bases outside the gene matches: 13. The CDR3 is 18 residues long. Looked up from germline, CDR1 is SGHAT and CDR2 is FQNNGV. CDR3 coding DNA: TGTGCCAGCAGCCCACGGTGGCTAGCGGGAGCATACACAGATACGCAGTATTTT. Protein: CASSPRWLAGAYTDTQYF.

This clonotype was seen more than once but under ten times. The chain joins TRBV4-1 to TRBJ2-2, with D unresolved. The CDR3 sequence is 15 residues long. The germline gives CDR1 MGHRA, CDR2 YSYEKL. V lost 0 bases to trimming and J lost 7 bases, with 12 bases between them. CDR3 sequence (DNA): TGCGCCAGCAGCCAAGACCGGACCTGGGGCGGGGAGCTGTTTTTT. This translates into CASSQDRTWGGELFF.

The chain couples TRBV2 to TRBJ2-1; perhaps TRBD1 as D (6 bases). The V end lost 10 bases, the J end lost 0 bases, and 16 bases lay between the germline ends. The germline V gene encodes CDR1 SNHLY and CDR2 FYNNEI. The length of the CDR3 is 15 residues. CDR3 DNA sequence: TGTGCCACCCAAGAACAGGGAATCTCCTACAATGAGCAGTTCTTC. Translation: CATQEQGISYNEQFF.

This clonotype was seen only a few times. The V and J genes are TRBV7-9 and TRBJ1-1; D gene uncertain. This CDR3 region has 13 residues. Trimming removed 2 bases at V and 1 base at J, with 5 bases between. In germline, CDR1 is SEHNR, CDR2 FQNEAQ (reference sequence). The DNA for the CDR3 is TGTGCCAGCAGCTTAAATTCGAACACTGAAGCTTTCTTT. The encoded protein is CASSLNSNTEAFF.

A few counts support this clonotype. V is TRBV5-1 and J is TRBJ2-1; TRBD2 agrees at 7 bases. This CDR3 has 16 residues. Germline CDR1 and CDR2: SGHRS and YFSETQ. V lost 0 bases and J lost 6; bases outside the gene matches: 9. This CDR3 is CASSLVRGRASNEQFF. The CDR3 region has the DNA TGCGCCAGCAGCTTGGTGCGTGGGAGGGCCAGCAATGAGCAGTTCTTC.

The chain joins TRBV6-5 to TRBJ2-2, with a possible D match to TRBD2 (6 bases). Trimming took 2 bases from V and 4 from J, leaving 17 bases between them. Per germline, CDR1 MNHEY and CDR2 SVGAGI. The length of the CDR3 is 17 residues. The CDR3 nucleotides are TGTGCCAGCAGTTACCACCTTAGTTCGCGGGGCACCGGGGAGCTGTTTTTT. This translates into CASSYHLSSRGTGELFF.

The chain joins TRBV6-1 to TRBJ2-7; 10 nucleotides match TRBD2. The CDR3 totals 15 residues. CDR1 is MNHNS and CDR2 is SASEGT in the germline V gene. Trimming cost V 0 bases and J 5 bases; bases outside gene matches: 4. CDR3 region: CASSEAAGGPDEQYF. In DNA, the CDR3 is TGTGCCAGCAGTGAAGCAGCGGGAGGGCCCGACGAGCAGTACTTC.

The V gene is TRBV7-9, the J gene TRBJ2-7; TRBD1 is a possible D gene (5 bases). The CDR3 consists of 13 residues. Germline CDR1 is SEHNR and CDR2 is FQNEAQ (reference sequence). V shed 5 bases and J shed 2 bases, with 10 bases lying between them. The CDR3 reads CASSLDMTYEQYV. Here the CDR3 DNA reads TGTGCCAGCAGCCTGGACATGACCTACGAGCAGTACGTC.

This clonotype has just a few counts. The chain joins TRBV11-3 to TRBJ2-1, with D tentatively TRBD2 (6 bases). Trimming left V 5 bases short and J 2 bases short, with 13 bases between. This CDR3 has 15 amino acids. CDR1 and CDR2 from the germline V gene are SGHNT and YENEEA. CDR3 in DNA: TGTGCCAGCAGCCCCGGGACTCCTGCCTACAATGAGCAGTTCTTC. Translation gives CASSPGTPAYNEQFF.

The J gene is TRBJ2-3, the V gene TRBV10-3; D unresolved. Trimming cost V 0 bases and J 2 bases, with 3 bases left between them. The germline V gene encodes CDR1 ENHRY and CDR2 SYGVKD. The CDR3 extends over 13 amino acids. CDR3 loop: CAISESNTDTQYF. Written as DNA, the CDR3 is TGTGCCATCAGTGAGTCTAACACAGATACGCAGTATTTT.

This chain connects TRBV12-3 or TRBV12-4 to TRBJ1-4, with 7 nucleotides matching TRBD1. V shed 5 bases and J 8 bases; nucleotides not matched to a gene: 8. The CDR3 spans 14 residues. In DNA, the CDR3 is TGTGCCAGCAGTAAAGGGGGCTGGGAAGAAAAACTGTTTTTT. It encodes CASSKGGWEEKLFF.

The chain couples TRBV20-1 to TRBJ2-3; TRBD1 agrees at 10 bases. The trim removed 7 bases at V and 4 bases at J, leaving 8 bases unmatched. CDR3 length: 14 amino acids. Germline CDR1 is DFQATT and CDR2 is SNEGSKA (reference sequence). In DNA, the CDR3 is TGCAGTGTTTCCGGGACAGGGGATCCAGATACGCAGTATTTT. Its protein is CSVSGTGDPDTQYF.

This clonotype was seen a few times. The CDR3: CSAERDSNYEQYF. The CDR3 DNA reads TGCAGTGCCGAAAGGGACTCTAACTACGAGCAGTACTTC. The rearrangement joins TRBV20-1 to TRBJ2-7, with a tentative D call TRBD2 (6 bases). Germline V gene lookup returns CDR1 DFQATT and CDR2 SNEGSKA (reference sequence). The CDR3 consists of 13 residues. V lost 6 bases to trimming and J lost 3 bases, with 15 bases between them.

The gene calls are TRBV12-3 or TRBV12-4 and TRBJ2-1, with a tentative D call TRBD2 (5 bases). The V end was cut by 7 bases, the J end by 6 bases, with 19 bases between. This CDR3 is 15 amino acids long. In DNA form, the CDR3 reads TGTGCCAGCAAACAGTTATGGAAGGACTCCAATGAGCAGTTCTTC. It translates to CASKQLWKDSNEQFF.

This clonotype was observed a few times. J is TRBJ1-1 and V is TRBV7-2; 7 nucleotides align to TRBD1. Germline trimming cut 1 base from V and 3 bases from J; bases unmatched to any gene: 5. The length of the CDR3 is 15 residues. Germline lookup yields CDR1 SGHTA and CDR2 FQGNSA. CDR3 bases: TGTGCCAGCAGCTTAGATGGAGGGGGCTACACTGAAGCTTTCTTT. Translating it yields CASSLDGGGYTEAFF.

This clonotype has a handful of counts. The V and J genes are TRBV7-9 and TRBJ2-1, with D unresolved. The CDR3 is 13 residues long. Per germline, CDR1 SEHNR and CDR2 FQNEAQ (reference sequence). V lost 7 bases and J lost 8, with 15 bases in between. The CDR3 protein is CASTARSRDEQFF. CDR3 in DNA: TGTGCCAGCACCGCGCGTTCCCGCGATGAGCAGTTCTTC.

This chain links TRBV11-2 with TRBJ2-6; a possible D gene is TRBD1 (5 bases). CDR3 length: 16 amino acids. V lost 5 bases to trimming and J lost 3 bases, with 14 bases between them. Germline V gene data show CDR1 as SGHAT and CDR2 as FQNNGV. In DNA form, the CDR3 reads TGTGCCAGCAGCCTAGTCCTGACAGATGGGGCCAACGTCCTGACTTTC. Translation gives CASSLVLTDGANVLTF. Drawing the rest from reference TRBV11-2 and TRBJ2-6, the complete variable domain is EAGVAQSPRYKIIEKRQSVAFWCNPISGHATLYWYQQILGQGPKLLIQFQNNGVVDDSQLPKDRFSAERLKGVDSTLKIQPAKLEDSAVYLCASSLVLTDGANVLTFGAGSRLTVL.

This chain links TRBV4-2 with TRBJ2-2, with 11 bases matching TRBD2. J gave up 3 bases and V 6 bases, and 15 bases lay outside the gene matches. CDR1 is LGHNA and CDR2 is YNFKEQ in the germline V gene. This CDR3 is 19 amino acids long. The DNA for the CDR3 is TGTGCCAGCAGACCTTTCCCGGGGTTAGCGGGAGGGGACACCGGGGAGCTGTTTTTT. This gives the protein CASRPFPGLAGGDTGELFF.

This clonotype turned up a few times. The V call is TRBV10-3, the J call TRBJ1-3; the D gene is possibly TRBD1 (5 bases). V gave up 0 bases and J gave up 0 bases, with 15 bases separating them. Germline CDR1 is ENHRY and CDR2 is SYGVKD. CDR3 length equals 18 residues. The CDR3 protein is CAISESSLGGASGNTIYF. CDR3 bases: TGTGCCATCAGTGAGTCGAGTTTGGGGGGAGCCTCTGGAAACACCATATATTTT.

The chain employs TRBV3-1 and TRBJ1-4, with 9 bases matching TRBD1. After removal of 1 base from V and 12 bases from J, the junction contained 6 bases not matched to a gene. The CDR3 is 14 amino acids. Germline V CDR1 and CDR2: LGHDT, YNNKEL (reference sequence). CDR3 nucleotides: TGTGCCAGCAGCCAAGGGACAGGGGAGGGAGAACTGTTTTTT. Encoded protein: CASSQGTGEGELFF.

This clonotype was found many times. This chain links TRBV20-1 with TRBJ2-7; a weak D match, TRBD2 (5 bases). Germline assignment: CDR1 DFQATT and CDR2 SNEGSKA (reference sequence). V was cut by 6 bases and J by 7 bases, with 16 bases left in between. This CDR3 contains 12 residues. CDR3 region: CSAQSGSGEQYF. The CDR3 region has the DNA TGCAGTGCCCAATCCGGGTCGGGGGAGCAGTACTTC.

The CDR3 nucleotides are TGTGCCATCAGTGAGTCGACGACGTTTGAAAAACTGTTTTTT. Its protein product is CAISESTTFEKLFF. The rearrangement uses TRBV10-3 and TRBJ1-4; D gene uncertain. The CDR3 totals 14 residues. V lost 0 bases and J 7 bases, leaving 9 bases between the germline ends. Per germline, CDR1 ENHRY and CDR2 SYGVKD.